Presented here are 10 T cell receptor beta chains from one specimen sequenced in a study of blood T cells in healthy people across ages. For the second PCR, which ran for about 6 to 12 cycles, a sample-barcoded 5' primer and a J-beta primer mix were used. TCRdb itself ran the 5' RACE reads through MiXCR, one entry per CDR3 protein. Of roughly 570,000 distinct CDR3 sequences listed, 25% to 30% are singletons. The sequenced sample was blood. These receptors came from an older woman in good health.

CDR3 DNA sequence: TGCAGTGCTAGAGTGTCGGTAGCAGTGGATACGCAGTATTTT. Its protein is CSARVSVAVDTQYF. The chain joins TRBV20-1 to TRBJ2-3; D gene ambiguous. The V end was cut by 1 base, the J end by 6 bases, with 14 bases between. The CDR3 is 14 amino acids. Germline assignment: CDR1 DFQATT and CDR2 SNEGSKA (reference sequence).

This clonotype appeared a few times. The CDR3: CASSVTTPSGEQYF. CDR3 bases: TGTGCCAGCAGCGTTACGACACCCTCGGGGGAGCAGTACTTC. The chain joins TRBV9 to TRBJ2-7, with TRBD2 as a possible D gene (5 bases). Germline V gene lookup returns CDR1 SGDLS and CDR2 YYNGEE. The CDR3 has 14 residues. Trimming removed 2 bases at V and 7 bases at J, with 16 bases between.

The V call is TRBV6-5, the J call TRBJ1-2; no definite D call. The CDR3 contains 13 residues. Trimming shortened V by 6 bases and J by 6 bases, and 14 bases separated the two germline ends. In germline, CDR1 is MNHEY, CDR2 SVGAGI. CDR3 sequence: CASSQERVNGYTF. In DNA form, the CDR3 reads TGTGCCAGCAGCCAGGAACGGGTAAATGGCTACACCTTC.

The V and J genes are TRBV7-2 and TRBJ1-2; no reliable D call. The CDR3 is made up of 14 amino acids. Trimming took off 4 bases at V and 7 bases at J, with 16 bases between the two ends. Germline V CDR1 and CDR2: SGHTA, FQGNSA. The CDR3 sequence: CASSSDRSFGGYTF. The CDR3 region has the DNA TGTGCCAGCAGCTCCGACCGGTCTTTTGGTGGCTACACCTTC.

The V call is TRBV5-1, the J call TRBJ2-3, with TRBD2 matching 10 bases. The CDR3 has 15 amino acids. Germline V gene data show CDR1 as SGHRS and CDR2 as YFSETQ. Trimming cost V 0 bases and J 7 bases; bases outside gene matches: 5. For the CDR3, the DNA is TGCGCCAGCAGCTTGGTAGCGGGGGGTGAAAATACGCAGTATTTT. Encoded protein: CASSLVAGGENTQYF.

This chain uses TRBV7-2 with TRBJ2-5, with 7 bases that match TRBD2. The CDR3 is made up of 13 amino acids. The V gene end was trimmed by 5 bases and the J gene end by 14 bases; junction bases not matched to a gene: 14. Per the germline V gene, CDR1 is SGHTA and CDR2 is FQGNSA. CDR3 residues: CASSPLGLVEIYF. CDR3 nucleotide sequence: TGTGCCAGCAGCCCCCTCGGACTAGTTGAGATCTACTTC.

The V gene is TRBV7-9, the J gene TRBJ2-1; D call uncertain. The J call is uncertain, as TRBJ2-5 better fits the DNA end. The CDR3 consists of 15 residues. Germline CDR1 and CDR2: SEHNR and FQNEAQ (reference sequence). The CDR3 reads CASSLVPQSWETQYF. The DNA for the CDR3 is TGTGCCAGCAGCTTAGTTCCCCAGTCCTGGGAGACCCAGTACTTC.

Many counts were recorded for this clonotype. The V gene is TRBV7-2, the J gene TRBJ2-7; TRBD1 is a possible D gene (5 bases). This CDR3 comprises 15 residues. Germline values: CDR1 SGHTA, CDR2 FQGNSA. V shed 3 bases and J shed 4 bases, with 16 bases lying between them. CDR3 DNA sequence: TGTGCCAGCAGCTTTTCTTTCGGGCAGGGATACGAGCAGTACTTC. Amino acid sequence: CASSFSFGQGYEQYF.

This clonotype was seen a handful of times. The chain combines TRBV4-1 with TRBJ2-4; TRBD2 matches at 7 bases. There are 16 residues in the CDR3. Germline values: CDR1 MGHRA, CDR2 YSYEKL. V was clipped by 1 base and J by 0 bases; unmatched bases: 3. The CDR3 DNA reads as TGCGCCAGCAGCCAAGTTGGACTAGGAGCCAAAAACATTCAGTACTTC. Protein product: CASSQVGLGAKNIQYF.

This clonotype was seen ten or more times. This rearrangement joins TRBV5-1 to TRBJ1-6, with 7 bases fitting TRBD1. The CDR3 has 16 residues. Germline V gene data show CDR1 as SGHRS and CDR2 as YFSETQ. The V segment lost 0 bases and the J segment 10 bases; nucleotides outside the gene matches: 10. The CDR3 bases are TGCGCCAGCAGCTTGGACAGGGGAAAGAACGGATCACCCCTCCACTTT. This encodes CASSLDRGKNGSPLHF.